This TCR beta chain was obtained from a study of cytomegalovirus exposure and HLA in healthy donors (dated by TCRdb to about 2017). Background for the entire study: According to an earlier analysis of 587 of the donors, about 179 million T cells yielded 90 million to 130 million unique TCR beta sequences and about 300 Gb of sequence data. Roughly 300 gigabases of sequencing data and 70 million to 85 million unique TCR sequences were included in an early release covering several hundred HLA-typed donors. Among the roughly 370 genotyped donors, about 83% belonged to the genetic ancestry cluster associated with self-reported Caucasian donors. The study aimed to test whether signatures of past pathogen exposure could be identified by cataloging public T cell receptors. Using immunosequencing, the study profiled T cell repertoires from about 620 subjects and related those repertoires to cytomegalovirus serostatus. Along with the approximately 650-subject first cohort, a separate validation cohort of around 110 different subjects was used. The study combined high-throughput TCR immunosequencing, statistical association of individual TCRs with disease status, and machine learning to predict cytomegalovirus infection status. A later analysis re-examined previously published TCR beta repertoires from just over 650 donors and added high-resolution HLA genotyping to investigate patterns of TCR occurrence. Rather than using new phenotypic data, the later analysis identified candidate immune exposures from TCR beta sequences and from how often those sequences occurred across donors. In an earlier analysis of 587 of the donors, high-throughput TCR beta sequencing was used to judge whether each TCR beta V gene segment behaved as functional or pseudogenic. Donor age, sex, ethnicity and CMV serostatus were compiled together with the repertoire data. A later genetic analysis took genome-wide SNP genotypes for about 55% of the 666 donors and used that subset as a discovery cohort. Every repertoire in the discovery cohort had been generated on one and the same sequencing platform. HLA typing included class I and class II loci at four-digit resolution. Typing coverage differed by locus: A, B, C, DRB1 and DQB1 were typed in about 620-640 donors, DQA1 in roughly 500, DPA1 in around 610, and DPB1 in around 490. Several DR-DQ haplotypes were handled as single units for association and clustering because linkage in the cohort was strong. On average, roughly 250,000 unique TCR beta nucleotide sequences were sequenced per donor among a few hundred genotyped donors of the cohort, with 15% to 20% of those sequences being non-productive.

The library relied on the immunoSEQ multiplex PCR assay. For the multiplex PCR, a mixture combining 60 forward primers for TCR Vbeta segments and 13 reverse primers for TCR Jbeta segments was used. Amplification of the CDR3 region of rearranged TCR beta genes was performed with a multiplex PCR assay on genomic DNA. The Illumina HiSeq System was used to sequence the amplified TCR beta libraries as 87-base-pair reads. Regarding the original processing steps: In a later analysis, around 80 million unique TCR beta chains were counted across the roughly 670 repertoires, and approximately 11 million of these chains were shared by at least two donors. A nearest-neighbor algorithm error-corrected the raw reads and collapsed the reads into unique sequences, merging closely related sequences to remove PCR and sequencing errors. CDR3 sequences were aligned to IMGT reference sequences to assign V, D and J gene segments. For a sequence to be retained, at least a six-nucleotide match to both a V gene segment and a J gene segment was required. Rearrangements were called productive when the CDR3 lacked stop codons and stayed in frame with V and J; all others were non-productive. Following IMGT convention, CDR3 was defined as the stretch from the second conserved V-encoded cysteine to the conserved J-encoded phenylalanine. In an earlier analysis of more than 550 of the donors, sequences lacking an unambiguous match to a single V gene segment were excluded. In an earlier analysis of 450 to 700 of the donors, V segments were called functional above 56.7% productive rearrangements and were called segregating when the between-donor standard deviation exceeded 5%. A statistical classification framework was built to diagnose cytomegalovirus status from the catalog of TCR beta chain sequences. A later analysis assigned V and J genes by comparing TCR nucleotide sequences with IMGT/GENE-DB human TR gene sequences. A later analysis assigned CDR3 sequences and most-parsimonious VDJ recombination scenarios with the TCRdist pipeline. In a later analysis, every TCR beta chain was defined by the combination of its CDR3 amino acid sequence and its V-gene family, and reads without a unique V-gene family were dropped. To address suspected cross-contamination and a sequencing artifact, a later analysis removed 592 highly shared, low-generation-probability nucleotide sequences. In a later analysis, a clonal expansion index for each public chain was calculated from normalized within-repertoire ranks of inferred template counts. In a later analysis, generation probabilities were computed using a VDJ recombination model fitted to out-of-frame rearrangements, and the results were checked against IGoR. Hypergeometric tests were used in a later analysis to score TCR-TCR, TCR-HLA and TCR-CMV co-occurrence, with a repertoire-size bias correction applied to the TCR pairs. A later analysis estimated false discovery rates by permuting HLA or CMV assignments 20 times. In a later analysis, co-occurring TCRs were grouped with DBSCAN, and TCRdist sequence similarity was added when clustering was performed within HLA-allele-positive subsets. For co-occurrence clustering, repertoires with fewer than 30,000 or more than 120,000 public chains were excluded, along with roughly 5 repertoires with anomalous nucleotide sharing. Held by TCRdb, this immuneACCESS table contains in-frame sequences only and omits some clones. Under half of the omission traces to an unresolved V gene where checked; the cause of the rest is unknown. V and J calls and clone size follow that table, whereas D and trimming were derived from the DNA. In all, the sample holds fewer than 200,000 clones, and more than 80% of those were seen once. In total, the top ten clones hold approximately 0.78% of the sample.

Broad study findings and their caveats: Immune exposure information for the cohort was limited to CMV serostatus. Assigning TCR associations to individual alleles was difficult when HLA alleles, especially DR and DQ, strongly co-occurred. According to the authors, the approach could potentially be generalized to other disease states and immunological phenotypes. Because HLA typing was unavailable for some donors at each locus, only the typed subset was used in association tests. A cluster of highly shared sequence variants was judged likely to represent a technical artifact of the sequencing pipeline. In a later analysis, around 17,000 TCR beta sequences were associated with specific HLA alleles at a false discovery rate of 0.05. In the study, 150 to 200 TCR beta chains were listed as associated with cytomegalovirus. A further reported finding was that TCR beta sequences accurately predicted the HLA-A and HLA-B alleles for most subjects in the first cohort. According to a later analysis, most CMV-associated TCR beta chains appeared to be HLA-restricted, and the HLA associations seemed to be driven largely by CMV exposure. Roughly uniform sequencing depth across donors was assumed in presence/absence analyses, although this assumption may not hold. In an earlier analysis of approximately 590 of the donors, most TCR beta V segments were observed in productive rearrangements about 87% or about 30% of the time, broadly matching IMGT annotations. In a later analysis, several top co-occurrence clusters were reported to appear linked to parvovirus B19, influenza, CMV and Epstein-Barr virus. According to a later genetic analysis, donors in an Asian-associated ancestry cluster had fewer N-insertions in productive TCRs than the approximately 630-donor mean. An association between a missense DCLRE1C variant and V-gene and J-gene trimming of TCR beta chains was found in a later genetic analysis and replicated in an independent cohort. Three of the identified cytomegalovirus-associated TCR beta chains were confirmed in vitro to be specific for cytomegalovirus antigens. Linkage disequilibrium might explain the correlated functional status among segregating V segments, but an unknown experimental factor could not be ruled out. Roughly 17 rarely observed V segments, including chromosome 9 orphons, were excluded from the earlier analysis of approximately 600 of the donors because counts were too low. Some IMGT-functional V segments, including TRBV6-2 and TRBV6-3, could not be told apart with the 87-base-pair reads, so those segments were excluded. According to a later analysis, TCR association rates differed among HLA loci, with DRB1 alleles showing the most associated TCRs and HLA-C alleles showing the fewest. Compared with equally common non-associated chains, HLA-associated TCR beta chains in a later analysis were more clonally expanded and had lower generation probabilities. The cohort was sequenced for TCR beta chains only, and without alpha or paired-chain data the features that could be detected were limited. While some public TCRs were present in many individuals, most TCR sequences turned up only very rarely across donors. The classifier was reported to diagnose cytomegalovirus status with high specificity and sensitivity in both the original and validation cohorts.

In total, 500 to 700 healthy bone marrow donors made up the cohort. Cohort members were all nominally healthy when sampled, although unrecorded immune exposures were likely present. The donor was CMV seronegative and was included in the group of several hundred seronegative cohort members. Each donor provided a peripheral blood sample, and peripheral blood mononuclear cells were used for TCR beta sequencing. Genomic DNA extraction from the blood cell samples was performed with the Qiagen DNeasy Blood Extraction Kit. This clone has a handful of counts. The target of this receptor is not known. Per-base qualities were not stored, and no clone one base away is much larger. Inclusive of the bounding cysteine and phenylalanine, the CDR3 is 15 residues long. Only the CDR3 region is kept as DNA, spanning 45 bases read in frame from base 1. Ends trimmed: V by 6 bases, J by 1 base; bases unmatched to a gene: 4. CDR1 MNHNS and CDR2 SASEGT were looked up in the germline V gene.

The sample was PBMCs. Recombination linked TRBV6-1 to TRBJ2-1, with 9 middle bases fitting TRBD2. This TCR came from a woman under 30 in good health and CMV-seronegative. At the DNA level, the sequence is TGTGCCAGCAGGGGGGCGGGAGGGTCCTACAATGAGCAGTTCTTC. Translated, it reads CASRGAGGSYNEQFF.